Below are 2 T cell receptor beta chains sequenced from a single sample in a study of prognosis after radiotherapy for stage I lung cancer. Two-round multiplex PCR, the amplification method, yielded TCR beta CDR3 from genomic DNA. First-round PCR used primers specific to each TRBV and TRBJ gene. MiXCR, applied by TCRdb to the multiplex PCR reads, yields one record per CDR3 protein. The sample lists some 15,000 distinct CDR3 sequences, over 25% occurring once. The specimen comprised PBMCs, sampled before or after stereotactic body radiation therapy (not recorded which). Receptors originate from a donor over 45 with non-small cell lung cancer.

The table lists this clonotype with many counts. The chain recombines TRBV7-2 with TRBJ2-5; D is perhaps TRBD2 (5 bases). V was clipped by 3 bases and J by 1 base, with 9 bases between them. Germline loops: CDR1 SGHTA, CDR2 FQGNSA. This CDR3 contains 14 residues. CDR3 DNA: TGTGCCAGCAGCTTTTGGAGCGGCCAAGAGACCCAGTACTTC. Protein product: CASSFWSGQETQYF. Full variable domain (outside the CDR3, taken from reference TRBV7-2 and TRBJ2-5): GAGVSQSPSNKVTEKGKDVELRCDPISGHTALYWYRQSLGQGLEFLIYFQGNSAPDKSGLPSDRFSAERTGGSVSTLTIQRTQQEDSAVYLCASSFWSGQETQYFGPGTRLLVL.

Worth noting for this clonotype: This likely stems from a read error, as it lies one base from a far larger clone. This rearrangement joins TRBV6-4 to TRBJ2-7; 8 bases line up with TRBD1. CDR1 and CDR2 (germline): MRHNA, SNTAGT. The CDR3 runs 18 residues. The CDR3 nucleotides read TGTGCCAGCAGTTACTCGTTTTCTCTTCTTCAGGGGGCTTACGAGCAGTACTTC. Protein product: CASSYSFSLLQGAYEQYF.